This TCR beta chain was identified during a study of T cells in Graves' hyperthyroidism and ophthalmopathy. Background on the study: Peripheral blood was drawn at first diagnosis, prior to all treatment.

The study defined stable Graves' hyperthyroidism as no ophthalmopathy progression within 18 months. Patients were aged 18 to 65, had disease duration under 2 months, and had newly diagnosed hyperthyroidism. The study left out patients who had uncontrolled infection, other autoimmune disease, pregnancy or lactation. The CDR3 regions of TCR beta were amplified from RNA transcripts. Researchers ran a first-round RT-PCR on the TCR CDR3 using the HTBI primer set. TCRdb processed the multiplex PCR reads anew with MiXCR; each CDR3 protein has one entry. The table lists about 210,000 distinct CDR3 sequences, more than 15% of them singletons. In germline, CDR1 is MNHEY, CDR2 SVGEGT. The V and J ends lost 4 bases and 5 bases respectively, with 8 bases between them. The CDR3 extends over 12 amino acids.

The sequencing sample was made of blood. This chain uses TRBV6-2 or TRBV6-3 with TRBJ2-5, with unresolved D. This TCR derives from a man aged 50 or older with Graves' hyperthyroidism. The DNA of the CDR3 is TGTGCCAGCAGTTTCTTCCTGGAGACCCAGTACTTC. Protein product: CASSFFLETQYF.